Listed below are T cell receptor beta chains from one sample, sequenced in a study of cytomegalovirus exposure and HLA in healthy donors. Profiled with immunoSEQ multiplex PCR; TCRdb holds only in-frame clones, not every one. This table holds some 110,000 clones. The sequenced material came from PBMCs. These receptors all stem from a man aged 25 to 45 in good health and CMV-seronegative. Each CDR3 is given with its conserved first and last residue. A D gene is named only where the DNA matches it firmly. The size of a clone is reported for some rows only, either as once, few or many, or as a class for expanded clones.

V gene	D gene	clone size	J gene	CDR3 DNA	CDR3 protein
TRBV5-6	TRBD2	.	TRBJ2-3	TGTGCCAGCAGCTCTCCCCGTACTAGCGCAGATACGCAGTATTTT	CASSSPRTSADTQYF
TRBV28	TRBD2	.	TRBJ2-1	TGTGCCAGCAGTTTCCCGAGCGGGGAAGGCTCCTACAATGAGCAGTTCTTC	CASSFPSGEGSYNEQFF
TRBV10-2	.	medium-sized	TRBJ1-2	TGCGCCAGCAGTGAGTCAGCAGAACAGAGCTATGGCTACACCTTC	CASSESAEQSYGYTF
TRBV19	.	.	TRBJ1-4	TGTGCCAGTAGAGGGGCATTAAGTGAAAAACTGTTTTTT	CASRGALSEKLFF
TRBV6-4	.	.	TRBJ1-1	TGTGCCAGCAGTGAGCATCCGAGGGCGGGCACTGAAGCTTTCTTT	CASSEHPRAGTEAFF
TRBV28	.	.	TRBJ2-4	TGTGCCACCCGGAGGAACGAAAACATTCAGTACTTC	CATRRNENIQYF
TRBV5-1	TRBD1	.	TRBJ2-1	TGCGCCAGCAGCTTCGGTTCAGGGGGCTTCTACAATGAGCAGTTCTTC	CASSFGSGGFYNEQFF
TRBV18	TRBD1	.	TRBJ2-5	TGTGCCAGCTCCAGGAACCCCGACAGGGAAGAGACCCAGTACTTC	CASSRNPDREETQYF
TRBV5-1	.	.	TRBJ2-7	TGCGCCAGCAGCTTGGGAGTGGGGGGAAACTACGAGCAGTACTTC	CASSLGVGGNYEQYF
TRBV5-4	TRBD2	.	TRBJ2-1	TGTGCCAGCAGCTTTGAATTTGGGACTAGCGCGTACAATGAGCAGTTCTTC	CASSFEFGTSAYNEQFF
TRBV4-1	.	.	TRBJ2-3	TGCGCCAGCAGCCAAGATCCTTCTCTGGGGGGGCCGAGCACAGATACGCAGTATTTT	CASSQDPSLGGPSTDTQYF
TRBV23-1	TRBD1	.	TRBJ2-7	TGCGCCAGCAGTCTCTCCCGACTCCGGGACAGGCCCTACTATAAGTACTTC	CASSLSRLRDRPYYKYF
TRBV5-6	.	.	TRBJ1-2	TGTGCCAGCAGCGACGGTATAGGAGATAACTATGGCTACACCTTC	CASSDGIGDNYGYTF
TRBV4-1	.	.	TRBJ2-1	TGCGCCAGCAGCCATGTCTCGGGGGACTCCTACAATGAGCAGTTCTTC	CASSHVSGDSYNEQFF
TRBV7-9	.	.	TRBJ1-1	TGTGCCAGCACCATTGGGGGGTTCTCGAGGAACACTGAAGCTTTCTTT	CASTIGGFSRNTEAFF
TRBV28	.	.	TRBJ2-7	TGTGCCAGCAGTTTATATCAGGGGCGGTACGAGCAGTACTTC	CASSLYQGRYEQYF
TRBV6-5	.	.	TRBJ1-1	TGTGCCAGCAGTAACCAGGTGACGAACACTGAAGCTTTCTTT	CASSNQVTNTEAFF
TRBV5-1	.	.	TRBJ2-5	TGCGCCAGCAGGCAACTTGAAGAGACCCAGTACTTC	CASRQLEETQYF
TRBV5-6	TRBD1	.	TRBJ1-1	TGTGCCAGCAGTCCGGGAGGGGGCCCGTACACTGAAGCTTTCTTT	CASSPGGGPYTEAFF
TRBV4-1	.	.	TRBJ2-3	TGCGCCAGCAGCCAAGATCTAACCGATACGCAGTATTTT	CASSQDLTDTQYF
TRBV28	.	.	TRBJ2-7	TGTGCCAGCAGTACACCTGGGACTTACTACGAGCAGTACTTC	CASSTPGTYYEQYF
TRBV28	TRBD2	.	TRBJ2-2	TGTGCCAGCAGTCCAACTAGCGGGCCGATCCCGGGCACCGGGGAGCTGTTTTTT	CASSPTSGPIPGTGELFF
TRBV5-5	.	.	TRBJ2-6	TGTGCCAGCAGCTTGGGAGGAGGTGGGGCCAACGTCCTGACTTTC	CASSLGGGGANVLTF
TRBV27	TRBD1	.	TRBJ2-2	TGTGCCAGCAGGACAGGGGGGAGGGAGCTGTTTTTT	CASRTGGRELFF
TRBV6-4	.	.	TRBJ2-3	TGTGCCAGCAGTGCGGGGGACGACACAGATACGCAGTATTTT	CASSAGDDTDTQYF
TRBV5-1	TRBD1	.	TRBJ2-2	TGCGCCAGCAGCTTGGTAGGGACAGGTCGGACCGGGGAGCTGTTTTTT	CASSLVGTGRTGELFF
TRBV29-1	TRBD2	.	TRBJ2-3	TGCAGCGTTGAAGGACCCAAGCGGGAGGGGGCAGATACGCAGTATTTT	CSVEGPKREGADTQYF
TRBV30	.	.	TRBJ2-3	TGTGCCTGGGTAGCGGTCCCTAGCACAGATACGCAGTATTTT	CAWVAVPSTDTQYF
TRBV7-3	TRBD2	.	TRBJ2-1	TGTGCCAGCAGCTCAAGCGGGAGGTTGAATGAGCAGTTCTTC	CASSSSGRLNEQFF
TRBV4-2	TRBD2	.	TRBJ2-1	TGTGCCAGCAGCCAAGGGGGGGGACTATCCTACAATGAGCAGTTCTTC	CASSQGGGLSYNEQFF
TRBV29-1	.	.	TRBJ1-2	TGCAGCGTTGACTCAGGGCGAGATTTATATGGCTACACCTTC	CSVDSGRDLYGYTF
TRBV5-4	TRBD2	.	TRBJ2-3	TGTGCCAGCAGCTCAACCGGGACTAGGCAGTATTTT	CASSSTGTRQYF
TRBV23-1	.	.	TRBJ2-7	TGCGCCAGCAGCCCACCCCCGGGACACAAGGGCGAGCAGTACTTC	CASSPPPGHKGEQYF
TRBV6-1	.	.	TRBJ2-1	TGTGCCAGCGACGAGACAGGCAACAATGAGCAGTTCTTC	CASDETGNNEQFF
TRBV5-1	TRBD1	.	TRBJ1-4	TGCGCCAGCAGCGGGGGACAGGGTGCGAGCGAAAAACTGTTTTTT	CASSGGQGASEKLFF
TRBV27	.	.	TRBJ1-5	TGTGCCAGCAGTTTGCGGGGGCAGGTTCAGCCCCAGCATTTT	CASSLRGQVQPQHF
TRBV5-6	TRBD1	.	TRBJ1-2	TGTGCCAGCAGCCCCGGCTACCGGGACAGCACGTATGGCTACACCTTC	CASSPGYRDSTYGYTF
TRBV25-1	.	.	TRBJ2-5	TGTGCCAGCAGTGAATCCCCGAGGGAGACCCAGTACTTC	CASSESPRETQYF
TRBV21-1	.	.	TRBJ2-2	TGTGCCAGCGGGGGACAGGAGGTGTTTTTT	CASGGQEVFF
TRBV5-4	.	.	TRBJ1-5	TGTGCCAGCAGCTTGGTGCCAGGCCGATGGGATCAGCCCCAGCATTTT	CASSLVPGRWDQPQHF
TRBV6-1	.	.	TRBJ1-3	TGTGCCAGCAGTGGACTCGGACAGTCTGGAAACACCATATATTTT	CASSGLGQSGNTIYF
TRBV19	.	.	TRBJ1-4	TGTGCCAGTAGTACATCGGCACAGGGATCCAAACTGTTTTTT	CASSTSAQGSKLFF
TRBV2	.	.	TRBJ2-7	TGTGCCAGCAGGAGGGCCGGGACACCCTGGGAGGAGCAGTACTTC	CASRRAGTPWEEQYF
TRBV6-5	.	.	TRBJ1-2	TGTGCCAGCAGCCCAGCAGGGGATGGCTATGGCTACACCTTC	CASSPAGDGYGYTF
TRBV6-4	TRBD2	.	TRBJ2-1	TGTGCCAGCAGTGAGAGCGGGAGGATTGAGCAGTTCTTC	CASSESGRIEQFF
TRBV29-1	.	.	TRBJ2-1	TGCAGCGTGGGGGCCGACACAGCCTACAATGAGCAGTTCTTC	CSVGADTAYNEQFF
TRBV5-6	TRBD2	.	TRBJ2-5	TGTGCCAGCAGCTTGACGGCCGAACTAGCGGGGGTACAAGAGACCCAGTACTTC	CASSLTAELAGVQETQYF
TRBV5-6	.	.	TRBJ1-2	TGTGCCAGCAGTCAAACATTACAGGGAACCTATGGCTACACCTTC	CASSQTLQGTYGYTF
TRBV7-9	TRBD2	.	TRBJ2-2	TGTGCCAGCAGCCTCCTAGCGGGAGGCACCGGGGAGCTGTTTTTT	CASSLLAGGTGELFF
TRBV7-6	TRBD1	.	TRBJ2-5	TGTGCCAGCAGACCCACAGGGGAAAGGCAAGAGACCCAGTACTTC	CASRPTGERQETQYF
TRBV28	TRBD1	.	TRBJ2-7	TGTGCCAGCAGTTCCGGACAGGGCACTGTTTGGCACTTC	CASSSGQGTVWHF
TRBV5-4	.	.	TRBJ1-1	TGTGCCAGCAGCGCGGCCCTAAGCACTGAAGCTTTCTTT	CASSAALSTEAFF
TRBV27	TRBD2	.	TRBJ2-3	TGTGCCACCGCCTACCAGCGGGGAAGTCCTAGCACAGATACGCAGTATTTT	CATAYQRGSPSTDTQYF